Reported below is one T cell receptor (beta chain). The data are from a study of control samples from healthy donors and cancer patients. The method was immunoSEQ multiplex PCR; TCRdb's version includes in-frame clones alone and lacks a portion of them. Among about 130,000 clones listed, more than 85% were seen once. After removal of 5 bases from V and 2 bases from J, the junction contained 6 bases not matched to a gene. The CDR3 has 16 amino acids. Germline assignment: CDR1 SGHTA and CDR2 FQGTGA. The chain has TRBV7-3 and TRBJ1-6, with 7 bases lining up with TRBD1. Sequenced sample: blood. The clonotype was recovered from a man younger than 30 in good health. DNA for the CDR3: TGTGCCAGCAGCCTCACAGGGGCACCCTATAATTCACCCCTCCACTTT. Amino acid sequence: CASSLTGAPYNSPLHF. The full variable domain, with the rest looked up from reference TRBV7-3 and TRBJ1-6, is GAGVSQTPSNKVTEKGKYVELRCDPISGHTALYWYRQSLGQGPEFLIYFQGTGAADDSGLPNDRFFAVRPEGSVSTLKIQRTERGDSAVYLCASSLTGAPYNSPLHFGNGTRLTVT.